This T cell receptor (beta chain) was profiled in a study of cytomegalovirus exposure and HLA in healthy donors. The V gene's germline CDR1 is MGHRA and CDR2 YSYEKL. V lost 1 base and J 6 bases, leaving 15 bases between the germline ends. The CDR3 is made up of 15 amino acids. Remarks on this clone: Its specificity is unknown.

The study ran its PCR with 60 Vbeta and 13 Jbeta primers. This table comes from immunoSEQ multiplex PCR, and its TCRdb copy is limited to in-frame clones, with some not included. The sample includes roughly 64,000 clones. Points from the study as a whole: Whilst most TCR sequences proved rare, a subset of public TCRs occurred across many donors.

The chain employs TRBV4-1 and TRBJ1-1, with D perhaps TRBD1 (5 bases). Source material: PBMCs. This clonotype originated in a woman younger than 35 in good health and CMV-seronegative. CDR3 bases: TGCGCCAGCAGCCAAGTTCCAGGGCCCGGTTCTGAAGCTTTCTTT. Translation: CASSQVPGPGSEAFF.